This T cell receptor (beta chain) was sequenced for a study of T-cell reconstitution after alpha-beta-depleted transplantation in children (dated by TCRdb to 2016 to 2017). About the investigation overall: Using TCR repertoire profiling, the study followed T-cell immune reconstitution in a quantitative way in children after TCRalphabeta/CD19-depleted allogeneic hematopoietic cell transplantation.

Worth noting for this clonotype: Its cognate antigen has yet to be identified. It has no much larger one-base neighbor in the sample; base qualities were not kept.

Library method: PCR. These reads were obtained on an Illumina HiSeq 2500. TCR library preparation used molecular barcoding, with unique molecular identifiers applied to normalize quantification of the TCRbeta repertoire. TCRdb trimmed the raw reads at Q25, called clones with MiXCR and kept productive beta chains. Rows with a matching CDR3 protein are joined into one entry that keeps the most common DNA and genes. This sample has some 550,000 distinct CDR3 sequences in its table, and about 16% of those were observed once. Of the sample, approximately 3% is held by the ten largest clones. Deletion took 2 bases off V and 6 bases off J, with a span of 7 bases between the germline ends. As encoded in the germline V gene (reference sequence), CDR1 is SEHNR while CDR2 is FQNEAQ. The cysteine opens and the phenylalanine closes a CDR3 of 13 amino acids. The sequence is cut down to CDR3 DNA, 39 bases in frame from base 1.

Specimen: PBMCs from the stem cell graft donor, collected from the stem cell graft. Recombination joined TRBV7-9 with TRBJ1-4, with no confident D gene call. This sequence originates from a human donor who donated a stem cell graft to a child with acute lymphoblastic leukemia. In nucleotides, the sequence is TGTGCCAGCAGCTTAACCGTGGATGAAAAACTGTTTTTT. It specifies CASSLTVDEKLFF.